The 25 T cell receptor beta chains presented below share a single source sample, sequenced in a study of shared clonotypes between healthy human individuals. Sequencing was performed with immunoSEQ multiplex PCR; in TCRdb, only in-frame clones are kept and a portion is missing. This sample has hundreds of thousands of clones, with 76% found just once. Sequencing used PBMCs. These receptors were obtained from a woman aged 40 to 50 in good health. Some clones in this sample may be carry-over from other donors' samples.

As concerns this clone: A far bigger clonotype differs at one base, so this is likely a read error. This likely comes from a read error, as the CDR3 has no conserved phenylalanine or tryptophan at its end. The chain uses TRBV6-1 and TRBJ2-7; 9 bases line up with TRBD1. Germline CDR1 is MNHNS and CDR2 is SASEGT. V lost 5 bases to trimming and J lost 3 bases; unmatched junction nucleotides: 5. There are 14 residues in the CDR3. The CDR3 is CASSPTGGLYEQYL. CDR3 sequence (DNA): TGTGCCAGCAGTCCGACAGGGGGGCTCTACGAGCAGTACCTC.

This clone was detected once. This rearrangement joins TRBV21-1 to TRBJ1-3; the table gives TRBD1 as D, unverified against the DNA. TRBV21-1 is a pseudogene locus. There are 19 residues in the CDR3. The CDR3 DNA reads as TGTGCCAGCAGCAAAGCCAAACCGACAGGGGCTGACTCTGGAAACACCATATATTTT. It encodes CASSKAKPTGADSGNTIYF.

This chain links TRBV15 with TRBJ2-1; 7 nucleotides line up with TRBD2. Germline assignment: CDR1 LNHNV and CDR2 YYDKDF (reference sequence). V dropped 0 bases and J dropped 3; count of bases not matched to a gene: 11. The CDR3 extends over 18 amino acids. The CDR3: CATSRDLSVLASYNEQFF. CDR3 DNA sequence: TGTGCCACCAGCAGAGACCTATCGGTACTAGCGAGCTACAATGAGCAGTTCTTC.

This clone was observed many times. The J gene is TRBJ2-1, the V gene TRBV9; the match to TRBD2 covers 16 bases. V gave up 4 bases and J gave up 4 bases; unmatched junction bases: 5. The CDR3 spans 17 residues. From germline, CDR1 is SGDLS and CDR2 YYNGEE. The CDR3 reads CASSPGLAGGGYNEQFF. The CDR3 DNA follows: TGTGCCAGCAGCCCGGGACTAGCGGGAGGGGGATACAATGAGCAGTTCTTC.

The CDR3 region has the DNA TGCGCCAGCAGCACAGATTTTCTCAACTATGGCTACACCTTC. Translation: CASSTDFLNYGYTF. The rearrangement joins TRBV10-2 to TRBJ1-2; D uncertain. Germline CDR1 and CDR2: WSHSY and SAAADI. CDR3 length: 14 residues. Deletions cut 6 bases from V and 2 bases from J, with 13 bases between.

The chain employs TRBV19 and TRBJ2-7; a possible D gene is TRBD1 (6 bases). Germline V CDR1 and CDR2: LNHDA, SQIVND (reference sequence). The length of the CDR3 is 13 residues. V lost 5 bases and J lost 6, with 14 bases in between. The CDR3 region has the DNA TGTGCCAGTAGTGGATACAGGGCGGGCGAGCAGTACTTC. Translating gives CASSGYRAGEQYF. Based on the CDR3 plus reference TRBV19 and TRBJ2-7, the full variable domain is DGGITQSPKYLFRKEGQNVTLSCEQNLNHDAMYWYRQDPGQGLRLIYYSQIVNDFQKGDIAEGYSVSREKKESFPLTVTSAQKNPTAFYLCASSGYRAGEQYFGPGTRLTVT.

The genes are TRBV28 and TRBJ1-5; possible D gene TRBD1, 5 bases. The V gene's germline CDR1 is MDHEN and CDR2 SYDVKM. Trimming removed 5 bases at V and 6 bases at J, with 17 bases between. The CDR3 is 15 residues long. The DNA for the CDR3 is TGTGCCAGCAGTATGGCTTTAGGGGTTACTCAGCCCCAGCATTTT. This codes for CASSMALGVTQPQHF.

V usage is TRBV6-5 and J usage is TRBJ1-2; maybe TRBD1 (6 bases). CDR1 and CDR2 from the germline V gene are MNHEY and SVGAGI. V lost 11 bases and J 6 bases, leaving 19 bases between the germline ends. The CDR3 sequence is 13 residues long. In DNA form, the CDR3 reads TGTGCCGGTGATACAGGGTATCAACATGGCTACACCTTC. Protein product: CAGDTGYQHGYTF.

The genes are TRBV27 and TRBJ2-2; D unclear. Trimming left V 6 bases short and J 6 bases short, with 17 bases between. Looked up from germline, CDR1 is MNHEY and CDR2 is SMNVEV (reference sequence). The CDR3 contains 15 residues. The CDR3 DNA reads as TGTGCCAGCAGCCCCTATGAAGCTTGGCCCGGGGAGCTGTTTTTT. Translated: CASSPYEAWPGELFF.

About this clone itself: A far larger clone differs by one base, so this is likely a read error. The chain combines TRBV9 with TRBJ1-1; the match to TRBD1 covers 9 bases. CDR1 is SGDLS and CDR2 is YYNGEE in the germline V gene. This CDR3 has 15 residues. This chain's CDR3 is CACSVGGQGHSEAFF. As DNA, the CDR3 is TGTGCCTGCAGCGTAGGGGGACAGGGCCATTCTGAAGCTTTCTTT.

The chain links TRBV28 to TRBJ2-1; 7 bases line up with TRBD1. Germline V gene lookup returns CDR1 MDHEN and CDR2 SYDVKM. J gave up 5 bases and V 7 bases, and 8 bases lay outside the gene matches. CDR3 size: 14 residues. The CDR3 nucleotides read TGTGCCAGCACTATAGGGGGCGTAGACAATGAGCAGTTCTTC. It translates to CASTIGGVDNEQFF.

This clone was detected only a few times. The rearrangement uses TRBV7-9 and TRBJ1-1; D ambiguous. Germline assignment: CDR1 SEHNR and CDR2 FQNEAQ (reference sequence). Trimming stripped 0 bases from V and 4 bases from J, with 9 bases between. The CDR3 covers 14 residues. Here the CDR3 DNA reads TGTGCCAGCAGCTTAGCTGGCGGGAGCACTGAAGCTTTCTTT. It specifies CASSLAGGSTEAFF.

This clone was found a few times. This sequence joins TRBV2 and TRBJ1-5; D ambiguous. The CDR3 contains 14 residues. V was clipped by 2 bases and J by 6 bases, with 11 bases between them. Per the germline V gene, CDR1 is SNHLY and CDR2 is FYNNEI. CDR3 in amino acids: CASSELAASQPQHF. For the CDR3, the DNA is TGTGCCAGCAGTGAACTGGCAGCGAGTCAGCCCCAGCATTTT. Looking up the rest from reference TRBV2 and TRBJ1-5 gives the full variable domain: EPEVTQTPSHQVTQMGQEVILRCVPISNHLYFYWYRQILGQKVEFLVSFYNNEISEKSEIFDDQFSVERPDGSNFTLKIRSTKLEDSAMYFCASSELAASQPQHFGDGTRLSIL.

The V call is TRBV27, the J call TRBJ1-2, with D hard to call. The germline V gene encodes CDR1 MNHEY and CDR2 SMNVEV (reference sequence). V lost 2 bases and J lost 2, with 9 bases in between. CDR3 length: 14 amino acids. This CDR3 is CASSLRPGNYGYTF. Written as DNA, the CDR3 is TGTGCCAGCAGTTTAAGACCGGGAAACTATGGCTACACCTTC.

The rearrangement uses TRBV2 and TRBJ2-1; 11 nucleotides line up with TRBD1. Per germline, CDR1 SNHLY and CDR2 FYNNEI. The CDR3 is 15 amino acids. The J segment lost 6 bases and the V segment lost 7 bases, leaving 8 bases of the junction unmatched. The CDR3 loop reads CASTQGQGVGNEQFF. The CDR3 DNA sequence: TGTGCCAGCACCCAGGGACAGGGGGTTGGCAATGAGCAGTTCTTC.

The genes are TRBV7-9 and TRBJ2-1; D is unclear. The V gene's germline CDR1 is SEHNR and CDR2 FQNEAQ (reference sequence). V was shortened by 2 bases and J by 1 base, with 9 bases between the two germline ends. This CDR3 contains 15 residues. CDR3 loop: CASSLPSGSYNEQFF. The DNA for the CDR3 is TGTGCCAGCAGCTTACCAAGTGGTTCCTACAATGAGCAGTTCTTC. Together with reference TRBV7-9 and TRBJ2-1, the CDR3 gives the full variable domain: DTGVSQNPRHKITKRGQNVTFRCDPISEHNRLYWYRQTLGQGPEFLTYFQNEAQLEKSRLLSDRFSAERPKGSFSTLEIQRTEQGDSAMYLCASSLPSGSYNEQFFGPGTRLTVL.

The chain is built from TRBV4-3 and TRBJ2-3; D is ambiguous. This CDR3 spans 16 amino acids. V was pared by 0 bases and J by 3 bases, with 13 bases between. Germline loops: CDR1 LGHNA, CDR2 YSLEER. CDR3 coding DNA: TGCGCCAGCAGCCAAGATCCCACGGATGCGACAGATACGCAGTATTTT. This encodes CASSQDPTDATDTQYF.

The sample holds a few counts of this clone. This sample also contains other DNA sequences that code for the same CDR3. The chain recombines TRBV30 with TRBJ1-1; D possibly corresponds to TRBD1 (5 bases). This CDR3 is 14 amino acids long. In germline, CDR1 is GTSNPN, CDR2 SVGIG (reference sequence). The CDR3: CARDSVPLNTEAFF. The CDR3 nucleotides read TGTGCTCGTGACAGCGTACCTCTAAACACTGAAGCTTTCTTT.

The rearrangement joins TRBV11-3 to TRBJ2-1, with unresolved D. Germline CDR1 reads SGHNT; CDR2 reads YENEEA. Trimming cost V 0 bases and J 4 bases, with 7 bases left between them. The CDR3 loop spans 14 amino acids. CDR3 in amino acids: CASSLDRSYNEQFF. The CDR3 DNA is TGTGCCAGCAGCTTAGATCGAAGTTACAATGAGCAGTTCTTC.

The chain links TRBV27 to TRBJ2-5; tentative D call: TRBD1 (6 bases). Germline V lookup: CDR1 MNHEY, CDR2 SMNVEV (reference sequence). Trimming shortened V by 10 bases and J by 4 bases, and 10 bases separated the two germline ends. CDR3 length: 11 amino acids. The chain's CDR3 is CAITGIETQYF. In DNA form, the CDR3 reads TGTGCCATTACAGGGATAGAGACCCAGTACTTC.

In this sample, this clone turned up many times. The V call is TRBV28, the J call TRBJ2-1; 8 nucleotides line up with TRBD2. This CDR3 comprises 20 residues. The germline V gene encodes CDR1 MDHEN and CDR2 SYDVKM. The junction had 20 bases not matched to a gene; V was cut back by 5 bases and J by 2 bases. The CDR3 sequence is CASSPGLVGTSYSPYNEQFF. The CDR3 DNA follows: TGTGCCAGCAGTCCGGGGCTCGTTGGGACTAGTTATTCCCCCTACAATGAGCAGTTCTTC.

V is TRBV4-1 and J is TRBJ2-7; no reliable D call. There are 14 residues in the CDR3. Trimming took 0 bases from V and 6 from J, leaving 12 bases between them. Germline V gives CDR1 MGHRA, CDR2 YSYEKL. CDR3 sequence: CASSQDLQQVEQYF. CDR3 DNA sequence: TGCGCCAGCAGCCAAGATTTGCAGCAGGTCGAGCAGTACTTC.

This chain uses TRBV10-3 with TRBJ2-1; TRBD2 matches 9 bases. The V segment lost 0 bases and the J segment 9 bases; nucleotides outside the gene matches: 0. CDR3 length equals 13 residues. CDR1 is ENHRY and CDR2 is SYGVKD in the germline V gene. The CDR3 loop is CAISESREGEQFF. CDR3 sequence (DNA): TGTGCCATCAGTGAGTCGCGGGAGGGTGAGCAGTTCTTC.

This clone was seen only a few times. The chain uses TRBV9 and TRBJ2-3; weak D call: TRBD2 (7 bases). Trimming left V 3 bases short and J 3 bases short, with 17 bases between. The CDR3 sequence is 16 residues long. The germline V gene encodes CDR1 SGDLS and CDR2 YYNGEE. CDR3 nucleotides: TGTGCCAGCAGCGCCCTAGGGGGGGGTTCAACAGATACGCAGTATTTT. Its translation: CASSALGGGSTDTQYF.

This clone was seen just once. The gene calls are TRBV5-1 and TRBJ2-3; TRBD1 might be the D (6 bases). The CDR3 totals 13 residues. Germline assignment: CDR1 SGHRS and CDR2 YFSETQ. Trimming stripped 7 bases from V and 6 bases from J, with 15 bases between. In nucleotides, the CDR3 is TGCGCCAGCCGAGGACAGTACTCGGATACGCAGTATTTT. It is translated as CASRGQYSDTQYF.